A single TCR beta chain is shown here with its context. The antigen is unknown. Using its own MiXCR run on the reads, TCRdb lists one record per CDR3 protein. The profile shows 300,000 to 400,000 distinct CDR3 sequences, about 29% of them singletons. CDR1 and CDR2 from the germline V gene are SGHKS and YYEKEE (reference sequence). Trimming cost V 4 bases and J 4 bases; bases outside gene matches: 13. CDR3 length equals 16 residues. The data belong to a study of T cell repertoires in cytomegalovirus infection. Study details: Public signatures in TCR beta pointed to CMV infection and matching HLA type. Study outcomes and limitations: Carriage of CMV together with the relevant HLA was identifiable through cumulative public TCR beta family frequency.

J is TRBJ2-7 and V is TRBV5-5, with 8 bases lining up with TRBD1. Sequencing was performed on cultured PBMCs, taken from culture after CMV antigen stimulation. The TCR originated in a human donor in good health (CMV status not recorded). Some clones in this sample may be carry-over from other donors' samples. The CDR3 protein is CASSIRPGTGGYEQYF. CDR3 coding DNA: TGTGCCAGCAGCATCAGGCCTGGGACAGGCGGGTACGAGCAGTACTTC.